The 28 T cell receptor beta chains given below trace back to one sample, sequenced in a study of early T cells in non-severe SARS-CoV-2 infection. Via MiXCR, TCRdb re-called the 5' RACE reads, giving one row per CDR3 protein. The data show tens of thousands of distinct CDR3 sequences, around 4.1% seen once. Sequencing was done on a sample of whole blood. These receptors all come from an adult who was a healthcare worker with PCR-confirmed SARS-CoV-2 infection or an uninfected control (not recorded which).

The CDR3 bases are TGTGCCAGCAGCTTAGATGACTGGAGGCAGTTCTTC. This translates into CASSLDDWRQFF. The rearrangement uses TRBV11-2 and TRBJ2-1; no clear D gene. Per germline, CDR1 SGHAT and CDR2 FQNNGV. V was pared by 0 bases and J by 12 bases, with 9 bases between. CDR3 length: 12 residues.

The gene calls are TRBV5-1 and TRBJ1-3; D remains ambiguous. The V end lost 3 bases, the J end lost 0 bases, and 16 bases lay between the germline ends. This CDR3 region has 17 residues. CDR1 is SGHRS and CDR2 is YFSETQ in the germline V gene. The CDR3 loop is CASSSPGDGSSGNTIYF. The CDR3 region has the DNA TGCGCCAGCAGCTCCCCTGGAGACGGGAGCTCTGGAAACACCATATATTTT. Full variable domain (outside the CDR3, taken from reference TRBV5-1 and TRBJ1-3): KAGVTQTPRYLIKTRGQQVTLSCSPISGHRSVSWYQQTPGQGLQFLFEYFSETQRNKGNFPGRFSGRQFSNSRSEMNVSTLELGDSALYLCASSSPGDGSSGNTIYFGEGSWLTVV.

Only a few counts were recorded for this clonotype. The CDR3 is CASSQDGKGASGTEAFF. In nucleotides, the CDR3 is TGCGCCAGCAGCCAAGACGGCAAAGGGGCCTCGGGCACTGAAGCTTTCTTT. This chain links TRBV4-1 with TRBJ1-1; possibly TRBD1 for D (5 bases). Per the germline V gene, CDR1 is MGHRA and CDR2 is YSYEKL. V dropped 0 bases and J dropped 4 bases, with 18 bases sitting between them. The CDR3 totals 17 residues.

This clonotype was counted many times. The genes are TRBV2 and TRBJ2-3; D is possibly TRBD2 (5 bases). CDR1 and CDR2 (germline): SNHLY, FYNNEI. The V and J ends lost 1 base and 1 base respectively, with 12 bases between them. The CDR3 extends over 16 amino acids. CDR3 coding DNA: TGTGCCAGCAGTGAAGAGGGCGGGTTACGCACAGATACGCAGTATTTT. Its translation is CASSEEGGLRTDTQYF.

This clonotype showed up just once. A much more abundant neighbour one base away suggests this may be a read error. The CDR3 DNA is TGTGCCAGCAGCGTGACAGGGGTCGAGACCCGGTACTTC. Its translation: CASSVTGVETRYF. The genes are TRBV5-4 and TRBJ2-5; 8 bases align to TRBD1. This CDR3 spans 13 amino acids. Germline lookup yields CDR1 SGHNT and CDR2 YYREEE (reference sequence). The entire variable domain, with the rest obtained from reference TRBV5-4 and TRBJ2-5, is as follows: ETGVTQSPTHLIKTRGQQVTLRCSSQSGHNTVSWYQQALGQGPQFIFQYYREEENGRGNFPPRFSGLQFPNYSSELNVNALELDDSALYLCASSVTGVETRYFGPGTRLLVL.

This clonotype was counted many times. This sequence joins TRBV11-2 and TRBJ1-5; D is unclear. The CDR3 runs 13 residues. From germline, CDR1 is SGHAT and CDR2 FQNNGV. Trimming shortened V by 1 base and J by 8 bases, and 9 bases separated the two germline ends. CDR3 in amino acids: CASSLAALKPQHF. CDR3 coding DNA: TGTGCCAGCAGCTTAGCTGCCCTGAAGCCCCAGCATTTT.

This clonotype was seen repeatedly, ten times or more. The gene calls are TRBV6-1 and TRBJ1-1; D unclear. CDR3 length: 14 residues. The germline V gene has CDR1 MNHNS and CDR2 SASEGT. V was clipped by 6 bases and J by 1 base, with 12 bases between them. DNA of the CDR3: TGTGCCAGCAGCGGGTGGGGAGCGAACACTGAAGCTTTCTTT. Encoded protein: CASSGWGANTEAFF.

The V and J genes are TRBV12-3 or TRBV12-4 and TRBJ2-3; possibly TRBD1 or TRBD2 for D (5 bases each). The CDR3 is 15 residues long. V lost 6 bases, J lost 0 bases, and 13 bases lay in between. Written as DNA, the CDR3 is TGTGCCAGCAGCAACCGGGACCTAAGCACAGATACGCAGTATTTT. Translated: CASSNRDLSTDTQYF.

This clonotype was picked up many times. V usage is TRBV6-2 or TRBV6-3 and J usage is TRBJ2-2, with 14 bases lining up with TRBD2. V lost 6 bases and J lost 5; bases outside the gene matches: 5. The length of the CDR3 is 16 residues. From germline, CDR1 is MNHEY and CDR2 SVGEGT. In DNA form, the CDR3 reads TGTGCCAGCAGAAGGACTAGCGGGGGGATGACCGGGGAGCTGTTTTTT. Its translation is CASRRTSGGMTGELFF.

A remark on this clonotype: The junction does not match germline at one end; this may be a read error. The gene calls are TRBV7-8 and TRBJ2-3; tentatively, D is TRBD2 (5 bases). Germline CDR1 is SGHVS and CDR2 is FQNEAQ. CDR3 length: 13 residues. CDR3 sequence: CASSLARTDTQYF. The CDR3 DNA is TGTGCCAGCAGCCTAGCACGAACAGATACGCAGTATTTT.

The chain couples TRBV6-5 to TRBJ1-3; maybe TRBD1 (5 bases). V was trimmed by 4 bases and J by 0 bases, leaving 7 bases between them. Germline-derived CDR1 and CDR2 are MNHEY and SVGAGI. The CDR3 has 14 amino acids. CDR3 sequence: CASSWGSSGNTIYF. CDR3 nucleotide sequence: TGTGCCAGCAGTTGGGGGTCCTCTGGAAACACCATATATTTT.

This clonotype occurred many times. The chain employs TRBV5-6 and TRBJ2-1; tentative D call: TRBD2 (6 bases). Germline values: CDR1 SGHDT, CDR2 YYEEEE. The V and J ends lost 0 bases and 0 bases respectively, with 7 bases between them. The CDR3 is made up of 15 amino acids. The CDR3 nucleotides are TGTGCCAGCAGCTTGGCCGGGAGCTCCTACAATGAGCAGTTCTTC. Residues: CASSLAGSSYNEQFF.

This clonotype was recorded at least ten times. V gene TRBV6-6 combines with J gene TRBJ2-3; D possibly uses TRBD1 or TRBD2 (5 bases each). Germline V CDR1 and CDR2: MNHNY, SVGAGI (reference sequence). The CDR3 covers 13 residues. The germline V and J ends were trimmed by 5 bases and 4 bases, with 10 bases remaining between them. The CDR3 bases are TGTGCCAGCAGTGCAAGGGGACCAGATACGCAGTATTTT. Translating it yields CASSARGPDTQYF.

This clonotype was detected many times. The chain combines TRBV7-6 with TRBJ2-1, with D uncertain. The V gene lost 1 base and the J gene lost 8 bases, with 9 bases spanning the gap. Germline V CDR1 and CDR2: SGHVS, FNYEAQ. The CDR3 totals 13 residues. CDR3 protein: CASSLGRLDEQFF. The CDR3 DNA follows: TGTGCCAGCAGCTTAGGTCGGTTAGATGAGCAGTTCTTC.

This clonotype was detected ten times or more. The chain carries TRBV10-3 and TRBJ2-7; D is uncertain. Germline lookup yields CDR1 ENHRY and CDR2 SYGVKD. This CDR3 region has 12 residues. V gave up 3 bases and J gave up 2 bases, with 5 bases separating them. CDR3 coding DNA: TGTGCCATCAGTGAACAGCCCTACGAGCAGTACTTC. Protein sequence: CAISEQPYEQYF.

This clonotype has a count of ten or more. V gene TRBV5-1 combines with J gene TRBJ1-4; no firm D call. Looked up from germline, CDR1 is SGHRS and CDR2 is YFSETQ. Trimming stripped 0 bases from V and 0 bases from J, with 3 bases between. CDR3 size: 14 residues. The CDR3 here is CASSLATTNEKLFF. CDR3 nucleotide sequence: TGCGCCAGCAGCTTGGCGACAACTAATGAAAAACTGTTTTTT.

This clonotype was seen at least ten times. This chain uses TRBV6-1 with TRBJ1-5; a possible D gene is TRBD1 (5 bases). The CDR3 consists of 14 residues. Germline V gives CDR1 MNHNS, CDR2 SASEGT. V was trimmed by 6 bases and J by 1 base, leaving 10 bases between them. The CDR3 sequence: CASRWWGSNQPQHF. Written as DNA, the CDR3 is TGTGCCAGCAGGTGGTGGGGCAGCAATCAGCCCCAGCATTTT.

This clonotype was seen at least ten times. The chain employs TRBV4-2 and TRBJ2-6; no definite D call. Germline assignment: CDR1 LGHNA and CDR2 YNFKEQ. The CDR3 has 16 residues. The V gene lost 0 bases and the J gene lost 2 bases, with 8 bases spanning the gap. CDR3: CASSQDTVAGANVLTF. DNA of the CDR3: TGTGCCAGCAGCCAAGACACAGTCGCTGGGGCCAACGTCCTGACTTTC.

This clonotype was observed many times. J is TRBJ2-2 and V is TRBV5-1; TRBD2 agrees at 7 bases. The junction had 11 bases not matched to a gene; V was cut back by 4 bases and J by 5 bases. Germline V gene lookup returns CDR1 SGHRS and CDR2 YFSETQ. There are 16 residues in the CDR3. CDR3 in amino acids: CASSTRDYLGTGELFF. The CDR3 bases are TGCGCCAGCAGCACCCGGGACTACCTGGGGACCGGGGAGCTGTTTTTT.

The chain recombines TRBV7-9 with TRBJ2-7; tentative D call: TRBD2 (6 bases). This CDR3 spans 13 amino acids. With 4 bases removed from V and 3 bases from J, the gap between germline ends came to 10 bases. CDR1 is SEHNR and CDR2 is FQNEAQ in the germline V gene (reference sequence). This CDR3 is CASSSGRIYEQYF. CDR3 nucleotides: TGTGCCAGCAGCTCCGGGAGAATCTACGAGCAGTACTTC.

This clonotype was counted at least ten times. The rearrangement joins TRBV5-4 to TRBJ2-1; TRBD1 matches at 11 bases. The ends lost 4 bases at V and 8 bases at J; junction bases unmatched: 5. This CDR3 is built from 14 residues. Germline CDR1 SGHNT, CDR2 YYREEE (reference sequence). The DNA for the CDR3 is TGTGCCAGCAGCGGGGACAGGGGGTATCATGAGCAGTTCTTC. Its translation: CASSGDRGYHEQFF. Filled out from reference TRBV5-4 and TRBJ2-1, the complete variable domain reads ETGVTQSPTHLIKTRGQQVTLRCSSQSGHNTVSWYQQALGQGPQFIFQYYREEENGRGNFPPRFSGLQFPNYSSELNVNALELDDSALYLCASSGDRGYHEQFFGPGTRLTVL.

This clonotype has a handful of counts. J is TRBJ2-3 and V is TRBV20-1, with D perhaps matching TRBD2 (5 bases). CDR3 size: 15 residues. Germline CDR1 reads DFQATT; CDR2 reads SNEGSKA (reference sequence). V was trimmed by 2 bases and J by 0 bases, leaving 12 bases between them. CDR3 DNA sequence: TGCAGTGCTAGAAAGTGCGGACTCAGCACAGATACGCAGTATTTT. It encodes CSARKCGLSTDTQYF.

In this sample, this clonotype turned up many times. This rearrangement joins TRBV2 to TRBJ2-1, with D perhaps TRBD1 (9 bases). The CDR3 loop spans 14 amino acids. CDR1 is SNHLY and CDR2 is FYNNEI in the germline V gene. Trimming shortened V by 7 bases and J by 6 bases, and 16 bases separated the two germline ends. CDR3 protein: CASIGRDRANEQFF. CDR3 nucleotides: TGTGCCAGCATCGGGAGGGACAGGGCCAATGAGCAGTTCTTC.

This clonotype has at least ten counts. The chain has TRBV7-6 and TRBJ1-6; the match to TRBD1 covers 7 bases. V lost 3 bases and J lost 0; bases outside the gene matches: 2. CDR1 is SGHVS and CDR2 is FNYEAQ in the germline V gene. This CDR3 comprises 16 residues. The chain's CDR3 is CASSFSGGSYNSPLHF. For the CDR3, the DNA is TGTGCCAGCAGCTTCTCAGGGGGCTCCTATAATTCACCCCTCCACTTT.

This clonotype was counted between two and nine times. This sequence joins TRBV12-3 or TRBV12-4 and TRBJ1-6; D uncertain. V was clipped by 6 bases and J by 7 bases, with 16 bases between them. The CDR3 consists of 15 residues. The CDR3 here is CASSLSARPNSPLHF. The CDR3 region has the DNA TGTGCCAGCAGCCTTTCGGCCAGACCAAATTCACCCCTCCACTTT.

This chain uses TRBV2 with TRBJ2-3; D gene uncertain. Trimming cost V 6 bases and J 0 bases, with 19 bases left between them. In germline, CDR1 is SNHLY, CDR2 FYNNEI. The CDR3 runs 17 residues. DNA of the CDR3: TGTGCCAGCAGCTCCGAAAGTTTGACGGCAAGCACAGATACGCAGTATTTT. The encoded protein is CASSSESLTASTDTQYF.

This clonotype was seen at least ten times. V gene TRBV7-8 combines with J gene TRBJ2-3; 9 bases agree with TRBD1. The CDR3 extends over 16 amino acids. With 5 bases clipped from V and 4 bases from J, the junction kept 10 bases outside the gene matches. Germline-derived CDR1 and CDR2 are SGHVS and FQNEAQ. CDR3 region: CASSVGTGFGADTQYF. In DNA form, the CDR3 reads TGTGCCAGCAGCGTCGGGACAGGGTTTGGGGCAGATACGCAGTATTTT.

This clonotype showed up many times. The V and J genes are TRBV6-4 and TRBJ2-7; D unclear. This CDR3 is built from 14 residues. Trimming removed 2 bases from V and 3 bases from J, with 11 bases in between. Per the germline V gene, CDR1 is MRHNA and CDR2 is SNTAGT. Here the CDR3 reads CASSDRKGIYEQYF. In DNA form, the CDR3 reads TGTGCCAGCAGTGACCGGAAGGGTATCTACGAGCAGTACTTC.